The 25 T cell receptor beta chains listed next were all sequenced from one sample in a study of technical replicates of blood from several donors. Profiled with immunoSEQ multiplex PCR; TCRdb holds only in-frame clones, not every one. The sample consists of some 80,000 clones, around 96% of them appearing once. Source material: T cells isolated from PBMCs. These receptors came from a human donor in good health.

The chain uses TRBV7-9 and TRBJ1-1; D not certain. The CDR3 has 12 amino acids. V was cut by 5 bases and J by 7 bases, with 11 bases left in between. CDR1 SEHNR and CDR2 FQNEAQ come from the germline V gene (reference sequence). For the CDR3, the DNA is TGTGCCAGCAGCCCAGAGACTTATGAAGCTTTCTTT. Its translation is CASSPETYEAFF.

In nucleotides, the CDR3 is TGCGCCAGCAGCCAATCCATAACAGGGCTTCTTCAGCCCCAGCATTTT. It codes for CASSQSITGLLQPQHF. The V and J genes are TRBV4-1 and TRBJ1-5; maybe TRBD1 (6 bases). Germline lookup yields CDR1 MGHRA and CDR2 YSYEKL. The V end lost 2 bases, the J end lost 6 bases, and 17 bases lay between the germline ends. CDR3 length: 16 residues.

The rearrangement uses TRBV5-3 and TRBJ1-2, with TRBD1 as a possible D gene (6 bases). TRBV5-3 is filed as an ORF, its function uncertain. This CDR3 spans 14 amino acids. Trimming removed 5 bases from V and 0 bases from J, with 11 bases in between. CDR3 bases: TGTGCCAGAAGGGAACAGGGCCCTAACTATGGCTACACCTTC. Its translation is CARREQGPNYGYTF.

The chain combines TRBV30 with TRBJ1-2; no definite D call. Germline CDR1 reads GTSNPN; CDR2 reads SVGIG (reference sequence). Trimming shortened V by 0 bases and J by 4 bases, and 12 bases separated the two germline ends. CDR3 length: 14 residues. The CDR3 nucleotides read TGTGCCTGGAGTGTAGACTCTGGGTTCTATGGCTACACCTTC. It encodes CAWSVDSGFYGYTF.

The CDR3 DNA sequence: TGTGCCAGCAGCTTGACCCAACGGGACACGTCAGAAGCTTTCTTT. It translates to CASSLTQRDTSEAFF. The V call is TRBV7-8, the J call TRBJ1-1; D is possibly TRBD1 (6 bases). V lost 3 bases to trimming and J lost 8 bases, with 19 bases between them. The CDR3 extends over 15 amino acids. Germline V CDR1 and CDR2: SGHVS, FQNEAQ. Full variable domain (missing parts from reference TRBV7-8 and TRBJ1-1): GAGVSQSPRYKVAKRGQDVALRCDPISGHVSLFWYQQALGQGPEFLTYFQNEAQLDKSGLPSDRFFAERPEGSVSTLKIQRTQQEDSAVYLCASSLTQRDTSEAFFGQGTRLTVV.

This clone was observed once. This chain connects TRBV9 to TRBJ2-1; tentatively, D is TRBD2 (6 bases). Deletions cut 6 bases from V and 7 bases from J, with 17 bases between. The germline gives CDR1 SGDLS, CDR2 YYNGEE. The CDR3 covers 14 residues. Written as DNA, the CDR3 is TGTGCCAGCACCCCATGGGGGGATGTAAATGAGCAGTTCTTC. Translating it yields CASTPWGDVNEQFF. Based on the CDR3 plus reference TRBV9 and TRBJ2-1, the full variable domain is DSGVTQTPKHLITATGQRVTLRCSPRSGDLSVYWYQQSLDQGLQFLIQYYNGEERAKGNILERFSAQQFPDLHSELNLSSLELGDSALYFCASTPWGDVNEQFFGPGTRLTVL.

This sequence joins TRBV9 and TRBJ2-3, with 7 bases that match TRBD2. Germline V gene lookup returns CDR1 SGDLS and CDR2 YYNGEE. V dropped 10 bases and J dropped 0; count of bases not matched to a gene: 8. This CDR3 spans 14 amino acids. CDR3 DNA sequence: TGTGCCGCCTCAGCGGGGCATAGCACAGATACGCAGTATTTT. As protein: CAASAGHSTDTQYF.

The chain joins TRBV7-9 to TRBJ1-1; TRBD1 agrees at 7 bases. The CDR3 spans 14 residues. V lost 0 bases to trimming and J lost 5 bases; unmatched junction nucleotides: 3. From germline, CDR1 is SEHNR and CDR2 FQNEAQ (reference sequence). CDR3 sequence reads: CASSLAGTETEAFF. Written as DNA, the CDR3 is TGTGCCAGCAGCTTAGCTGGGACAGAAACTGAAGCTTTCTTT.

In nucleotides, the CDR3 is TGCGCCAGCAGCTTGAGGGACAGGGATGGCTACACCTTC. Its protein product is CASSLRDRDGYTF. The genes are TRBV5-1 and TRBJ1-2; 9 positions agree with TRBD1. Germline V gives CDR1 SGHRS, CDR2 YFSETQ. This CDR3 is built from 13 residues. With V trimmed by 1 base and J by 6 bases, 1 base remained unmatched.

The chain couples TRBV6-5 to TRBJ1-2; 12 nucleotides line up with TRBD1. Germline lookup yields CDR1 MNHEY and CDR2 SVGAGI. J gave up 8 bases and V 6 bases, and 10 bases lay outside the gene matches. The CDR3 is 15 amino acids. The DNA for the CDR3 is TGTGCCAGCAGGGCCGGGACAGGGGGCGCAGAGGGCTACACCTTC. As protein: CASRAGTGGAEGYTF.

The V call is TRBV15, the J call TRBJ1-2; a weak D match, TRBD1 (6 bases). This CDR3 is 15 amino acids long. Looked up from germline, CDR1 is LNHNV and CDR2 is YYDKDF (reference sequence). V was cut by 0 bases and J by 8 bases, with 16 bases left in between. As DNA, the CDR3 is TGTGCCACCAGCAGAGATCTTGAACAGGGTTGGGGCTACACCTTC. It translates to CATSRDLEQGWGYTF.

The rearrangement joins TRBV27 to TRBJ2-7; TRBD2 agrees at 10 bases. CDR1 and CDR2 from the germline V gene are MNHEY and SMNVEV (reference sequence). V dropped 2 bases and J dropped 3; count of bases not matched to a gene: 16. The CDR3 runs 19 residues. CDR3 in DNA: TGTGCCAGCAGTTTAGGAACTAGCGGGACTCGATACTCCCTCTACGAGCAGTACTTC. Its translation is CASSLGTSGTRYSLYEQYF.

The chain links TRBV27 to TRBJ2-7; 8 bases fit TRBD1. The V segment lost 3 bases and the J segment 2 bases; nucleotides outside the gene matches: 6. Looked up from germline, CDR1 is MNHEY and CDR2 is SMNVEV (reference sequence). The CDR3 is 15 amino acids. The CDR3 loop reads CASSFSGTGPYEQYF. The CDR3 DNA follows: TGTGCCAGCAGTTTCTCCGGGACAGGACCCTACGAGCAGTACTTC.

The chain combines TRBV5-1 with TRBJ2-3; a possible D gene is TRBD2 (7 bases). CDR1 is SGHRS and CDR2 is YFSETQ in the germline V gene. V was shortened by 3 bases and J by 5 bases, with 16 bases between the two germline ends. The CDR3 is made up of 15 amino acids. The CDR3 sequence is CASSSGGTGGDTQYF. CDR3 nucleotide sequence: TGCGCCAGCAGCTCGGGGGGCACCGGAGGAGATACGCAGTATTTT. Drawing the rest from reference TRBV5-1 and TRBJ2-3, the complete variable domain is KAGVTQTPRYLIKTRGQQVTLSCSPISGHRSVSWYQQTPGQGLQFLFEYFSETQRNKGNFPGRFSGRQFSNSRSEMNVSTLELGDSALYLCASSSGGTGGDTQYFGPGTRLTVL.

CDR3 in amino acids: CASSYRGKETQYF. CDR3 nucleotide sequence: TGTGCCAGCAGTTACCGGGGGAAAGAGACCCAGTACTTC. This rearrangement joins TRBV6-5 to TRBJ2-5; perhaps TRBD2 as D (6 bases). Germline CDR1 MNHEY, CDR2 SVGAGI. This CDR3 is built from 13 residues. V lost 2 bases, J lost 3 bases, and 7 bases lay in between.

This chain uses TRBV10-3 with TRBJ2-7; the D gene is possibly TRBD2 (6 bases). The CDR3 is 14 residues long. V dropped 6 bases and J dropped 3 bases, with 15 bases sitting between them. CDR1 and CDR2 (germline): ENHRY, SYGVKD. The CDR3 DNA reads TGTGCCATCAGGGAGACGACTAGGCTCTACGAGCAGTACTTC. This gives the protein CAIRETTRLYEQYF.

V and J are TRBV25-1 and TRBJ2-7, with TRBD2 matching 9 bases. The germline CDR1 and CDR2 sequences are MGHDK and SYGVNS. This CDR3 region has 17 residues. The junction had 11 bases not matched to a gene; V was cut back by 1 base and J by 4 bases. CDR3 amino acids: CASSESGYGTSSYEQYF. The CDR3 nucleotides are TGTGCCAGCAGTGAATCAGGGTACGGGACTAGCTCTTACGAGCAGTACTTC.

This chain links TRBV4-3 with TRBJ2-1; 10 bases are shared with TRBD1. V shed 3 bases, J shed 8 bases, and the junction held 7 bases outside the gene matches. The germline V gene encodes CDR1 LGHNA and CDR2 YSLEER. This CDR3 spans 15 amino acids. In DNA, the CDR3 is TGCGCCAGCAGCCACGACAGGGGGCTCGTCGATGAGCAGTTCTTC. This translates into CASSHDRGLVDEQFF.

The count of this clone is one. The CDR3 here is CASSPDRGHQPQHF. The CDR3 DNA reads as TGTGCCAGCAGCCCTGACAGGGGGCATCAGCCCCAGCATTTT. The V gene is TRBV27, the J gene TRBJ1-5; 10 positions match TRBD1. V gave up 6 bases and J gave up 5 bases; unmatched junction bases: 4. The CDR3 contains 14 residues. Looked up from germline, CDR1 is MNHEY and CDR2 is SMNVEV (reference sequence).

The chain employs TRBV28 and TRBJ2-3, with D perhaps matching TRBD1 (6 bases). The CDR3 spans 16 residues. Germline V gene data show CDR1 as MDHEN and CDR2 as SYDVKM. V was shortened by 2 bases and J by 3 bases, with 15 bases between the two germline ends. CDR3 protein: CASSLTGPYRTDTQYF. Written as DNA, the CDR3 is TGTGCCAGCAGTTTAACAGGGCCCTATCGTACAGATACGCAGTATTTT.

The chain combines TRBV7-2 with TRBJ2-2; 11 bases line up with TRBD2. Germline V gene data show CDR1 as SGHTA and CDR2 as FQGNSA. The CDR3 extends over 16 amino acids. Trimming removed 5 bases from V and 4 bases from J; junction bases left unmatched: 6. Here the CDR3 reads CASSVGLAETTGELFF. The CDR3 DNA sequence: TGTGCCAGCAGCGTGGGACTAGCGGAGACCACCGGGGAGCTGTTTTTT. The variable domain in full, with the rest retrieved from reference TRBV7-2 and TRBJ2-2, is GAGVSQSPSNKVTEKGKDVELRCDPISGHTALYWYRQSLGQGLEFLIYFQGNSAPDKSGLPSDRFSAERTGGSVSTLTIQRTQQEDSAVYLCASSVGLAETTGELFFGEGSRLTVL.

The V gene is TRBV19, the J gene TRBJ2-3; 7 bases are shared with TRBD2. There are 16 residues in the CDR3. CDR1 is LNHDA and CDR2 is SQIVND in the germline V gene (reference sequence). Trimming at V came to 2 bases and at J to 4 bases, leaving 9 bases not matched to a gene. CDR3 nucleotides: TGTGCCAGTAGTATATACCTCCGACTAGCCCCAGATACGCAGTATTTT. As protein: CASSIYLRLAPDTQYF.

The chain joins TRBV2 to TRBJ2-1; no clear D. The CDR3 totals 11 residues. The germline V gene encodes CDR1 SNHLY and CDR2 FYNNEI. V lost 6 bases and J lost 7, with 7 bases in between. The CDR3 DNA follows: TGTGCCAGCAGCTTCTATAATGAGCAGTTCTTC. Protein: CASSFYNEQFF.

The chain joins TRBV6-1 to TRBJ2-1; 9 bases are a match to TRBD2. Germline loops: CDR1 MNHNS, CDR2 SASEGT. This CDR3 has 15 amino acids. V dropped 2 bases and J dropped 5; count of bases not matched to a gene: 4. CDR3 protein: CASSEWREGHNEQFF. Written as DNA, the CDR3 is TGTGCCAGCAGTGAATGGCGGGAGGGACACAATGAGCAGTTCTTC.

The chain joins TRBV30 to TRBJ2-5, with a weak D call TRBD1 (6 bases). The CDR3 covers 13 residues. Germline CDR1 and CDR2: GTSNPN and SVGIG (reference sequence). The V end lost 0 bases, the J end lost 5 bases, and 10 bases lay between the germline ends. The DNA of the CDR3 is TGTGCCTGGAGTGTACTAGGGGGTGAGACCCAGTACTTC. This sequence encodes CAWSVLGGETQYF.